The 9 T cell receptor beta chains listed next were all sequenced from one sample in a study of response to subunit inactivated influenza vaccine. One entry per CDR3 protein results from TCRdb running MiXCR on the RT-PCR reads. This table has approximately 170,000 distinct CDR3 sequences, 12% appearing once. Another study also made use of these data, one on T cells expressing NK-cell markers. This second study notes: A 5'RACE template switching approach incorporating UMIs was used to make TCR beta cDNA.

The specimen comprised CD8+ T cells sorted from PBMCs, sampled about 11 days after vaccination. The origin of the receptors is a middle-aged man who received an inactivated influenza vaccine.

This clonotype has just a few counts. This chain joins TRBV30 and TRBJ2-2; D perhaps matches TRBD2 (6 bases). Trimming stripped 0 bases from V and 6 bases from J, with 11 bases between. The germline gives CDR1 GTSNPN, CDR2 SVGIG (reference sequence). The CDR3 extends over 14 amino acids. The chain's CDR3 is CAWSVSGESGELFF. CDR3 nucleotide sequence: TGTGCCTGGAGTGTATCGGGGGAGTCCGGGGAGCTGTTTTTT.

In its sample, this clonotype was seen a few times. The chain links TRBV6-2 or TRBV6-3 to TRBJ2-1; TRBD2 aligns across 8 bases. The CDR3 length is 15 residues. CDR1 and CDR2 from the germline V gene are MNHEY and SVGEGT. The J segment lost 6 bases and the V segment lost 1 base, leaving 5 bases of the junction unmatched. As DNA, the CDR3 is TGTGCCAGCAGTTACTTTGGCGGGGGGATCAATGAGCAGTTCTTC. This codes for CASSYFGGGINEQFF.

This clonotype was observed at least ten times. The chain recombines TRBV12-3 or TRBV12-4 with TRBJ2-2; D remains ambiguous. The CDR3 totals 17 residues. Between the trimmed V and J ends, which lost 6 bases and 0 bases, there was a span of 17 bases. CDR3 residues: CASRTSVSPSNTGELFF. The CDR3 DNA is TGTGCCAGCAGAACATCTGTCTCACCTTCGAACACCGGGGAGCTGTTTTTT.

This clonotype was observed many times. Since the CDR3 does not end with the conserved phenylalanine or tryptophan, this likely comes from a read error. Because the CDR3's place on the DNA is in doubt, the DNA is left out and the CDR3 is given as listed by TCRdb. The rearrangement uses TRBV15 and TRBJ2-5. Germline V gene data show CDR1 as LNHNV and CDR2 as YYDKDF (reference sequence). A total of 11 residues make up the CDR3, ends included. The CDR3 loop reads CATKTGPKWQL.

CDR3 sequence (DNA): TGTGCCAGCAGTGTAATACAGGAACCCTACACTGAAGCTTTCTTT. This sequence encodes CASSVIQEPYTEAFF. The V call is TRBV12-3 or TRBV12-4, the J call TRBJ1-1, with a tentative D call TRBD1 (5 bases). V was pared by 5 bases and J by 3 bases, with 16 bases between. The CDR3 runs to 15 residues.

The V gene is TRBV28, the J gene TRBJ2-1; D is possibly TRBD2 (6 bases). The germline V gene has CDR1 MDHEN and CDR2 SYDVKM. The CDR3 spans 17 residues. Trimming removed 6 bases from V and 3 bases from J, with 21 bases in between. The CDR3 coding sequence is TGTGCCAGCAGGGACCTTGGAATGGGTAGCGGCTACAATGAGCAGTTCTTC. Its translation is CASRDLGMGSGYNEQFF. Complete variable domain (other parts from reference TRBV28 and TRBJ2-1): DVKVTQSSRYLVKRTGEKVFLECVQDMDHENMFWYRQDPGLGLRLIYFSYDVKMKEKGDIPEGYSVSREKKERFSLILESASTNQTSMYLCASRDLGMGSGYNEQFFGPGTRLTVL.

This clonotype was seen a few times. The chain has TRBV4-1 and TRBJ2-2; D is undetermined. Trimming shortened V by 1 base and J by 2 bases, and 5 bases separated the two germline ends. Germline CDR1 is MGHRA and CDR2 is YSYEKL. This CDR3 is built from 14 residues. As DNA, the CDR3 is TGCGCCAGCAGCCAAGGGACCAACACCGGGGAGCTGTTTTTT. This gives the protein CASSQGTNTGELFF.

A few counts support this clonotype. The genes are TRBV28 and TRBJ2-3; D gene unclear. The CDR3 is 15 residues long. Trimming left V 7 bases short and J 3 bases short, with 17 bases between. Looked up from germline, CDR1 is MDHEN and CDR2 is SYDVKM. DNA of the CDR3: TGTGCCAGCAACCTGGACCTCGGTTCAACAGATACGCAGTATTTT. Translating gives CASNLDLGSTDTQYF.

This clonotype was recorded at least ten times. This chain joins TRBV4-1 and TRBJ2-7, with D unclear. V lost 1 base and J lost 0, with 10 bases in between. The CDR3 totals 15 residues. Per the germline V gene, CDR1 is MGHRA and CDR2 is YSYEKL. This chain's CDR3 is CASSQVHEASYEQYF. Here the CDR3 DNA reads TGCGCCAGCAGCCAAGTCCATGAGGCCTCCTACGAGCAGTACTTC.